These 24 T cell receptor beta chains were sequenced from one sample in a study of early T cells in non-severe SARS-CoV-2 infection. TCRdb re-called the 5' RACE reads with MiXCR, one entry per CDR3 protein. The table has approximately 65,000 distinct CDR3 sequences, about 10% seen once. The material sequenced was whole blood, taken at baseline. The receptor source for this set is an adult who was a healthcare worker with PCR-confirmed SARS-CoV-2 infection or an uninfected control (not recorded which).

The chain uses TRBV2 and TRBJ1-2; the D is unclear. From germline, CDR1 is SNHLY and CDR2 FYNNEI. This CDR3 is 13 amino acids long. The V end was cut by 8 bases, the J end by 8 bases, with 18 bases between. CDR3 sequence (DNA): TGTGCCAGCCTTCCCCTGGGGTCGGCGGGCTACACCTTC. It is translated as CASLPLGSAGYTF.

V gene TRBV12-3 or TRBV12-4 combines with J gene TRBJ2-1, with 8 nucleotides matching TRBD2. CDR3 length equals 19 residues. V lost 6 bases, J lost 2 bases, and 18 bases stayed unmatched. The CDR3 bases are TGTGCCAGCAGCCAACACCTCGGGCTTAGCGGGGCGACCTACAATGAGCAGTTCTTC. Translating gives CASSQHLGLSGATYNEQFF.

This clonotype was counted a few times. The J gene is TRBJ1-2, the V gene TRBV10-3; 8 positions match TRBD1. The CDR3 loop spans 14 amino acids. V dropped 7 bases and J dropped 5; count of bases not matched to a gene: 9. Germline V CDR1 and CDR2: ENHRY, SYGVKD. CDR3 nucleotide sequence: TGTGCCATCACCTCAGACAGGGGTGGATATGGCTACACCTTC. This translates into CAITSDRGGYGYTF.

This clonotype was found many times. This chain uses TRBV11-2 with TRBJ1-2; D unclear. CDR1 SGHAT and CDR2 FQNNGV come from the germline V gene. Between the trimmed V and J ends, which lost 5 bases and 6 bases, there was a span of 19 bases. There are 15 residues in the CDR3. The CDR3 is CASSPLRAGSDGYTF. The CDR3 DNA reads as TGTGCCAGCAGCCCTCTTCGGGCAGGCTCGGATGGCTACACCTTC.

This clonotype was seen more than once but under ten times. In nucleotides, the CDR3 is TGCAGTGCTAGAGACCCTGGGACAGGGACCTACGAGCAGTACTTC. Encoded protein: CSARDPGTGTYEQYF. The V gene is TRBV20-1, the J gene TRBJ2-7; TRBD1 agrees at 9 bases. Germline-derived CDR1 and CDR2 are DFQATT and SNEGSKA (reference sequence). The CDR3 contains 15 residues. V dropped 0 bases and J dropped 2; count of bases not matched to a gene: 5.

This clonotype came up many times. This chain links TRBV10-2 with TRBJ2-3; unclear D gene. V was trimmed by 4 bases and J by 2 bases, leaving 10 bases between them. The CDR3 contains 14 residues. Germline V gene data show CDR1 as WSHSY and CDR2 as SAAADI. The CDR3 is CASSGVGNTDTQYF. DNA for the CDR3: TGCGCCAGCAGTGGGGTGGGAAACACAGATACGCAGTATTTT.

At least ten counts were recorded for this clonotype. The rearrangement links TRBV20-1 to TRBJ1-5; D call uncertain. The ends were cut back, 3 bases at V and 7 bases at J, with 13 bases in the middle. This CDR3 has 13 residues. The V gene's germline CDR1 is DFQATT and CDR2 SNEGSKA (reference sequence). The CDR3 loop is CSASRGGSQPQHF. CDR3 nucleotide sequence: TGCAGTGCTAGTCGGGGAGGGAGCCAGCCCCAGCATTTT.

The rearrangement links TRBV10-1 to TRBJ2-7, with D unresolved. The CDR3 is 14 amino acids. V dropped 3 bases and J dropped 6 bases, with 15 bases sitting between them. Germline loops: CDR1 WNHNN, CDR2 SYGVQD (reference sequence). The chain's CDR3 is CASSEGQSTSEQYF. CDR3 sequence (DNA): TGCGCCAGCAGTGAAGGCCAGTCGACCTCCGAGCAGTACTTC.

V and J are TRBV6-1 and TRBJ2-3; D gene uncertain. Germline V gene data show CDR1 as MNHNS and CDR2 as SASEGT. This CDR3 has 14 amino acids. The V and J ends lost 1 base and 2 bases respectively, with 7 bases between them. The CDR3: CASSEDGNTDTQYF. DNA of the CDR3: TGTGCCAGCAGTGAAGATGGCAACACAGATACGCAGTATTTT.

This sequence joins TRBV10-3 and TRBJ2-7; no clear D. The CDR3 extends over 12 amino acids. Germline assignment: CDR1 ENHRY and CDR2 SYGVKD. Trimming removed 2 bases from V and 6 bases from J, with 8 bases in between. The CDR3: CAISERSSEQYF. In DNA form, the CDR3 reads TGTGCCATCAGTGAGAGGTCTAGCGAGCAGTACTTC.

This clonotype was counted at least ten times. The chain joins TRBV3-1 to TRBJ1-1; 7 bases fit TRBD1. This CDR3 comprises 15 residues. The ends lost 1 base at V and 3 bases at J; junction bases unmatched: 5. CDR1 is LGHDT, CDR2 YNNKEL, per germline (reference sequence). The CDR3 coding sequence is TGTGCCAGCAGCCAAGCCCCCGACAGGGACACTGAAGCTTTCTTT. Amino acid sequence: CASSQAPDRDTEAFF.

Ten or more counts support this clonotype. The V gene is TRBV6-5, the J gene TRBJ1-5; no clear D. The CDR3 has 13 residues. V was cut by 6 bases and J by 5 bases, with 11 bases left in between. Germline V gene sequence: CDR1 MNHEY, CDR2 SVGAGI. CDR3 in amino acids: CASSLTAHQPQHF. The DNA of the CDR3 is TGTGCCAGCAGCCTCACAGCCCATCAGCCCCAGCATTTT.

The rearrangement uses TRBV20-1 and TRBJ2-1; 10 bases align to TRBD1. Germline CDR1 is DFQATT and CDR2 is SNEGSKA (reference sequence). Trimming took 5 bases from V and 3 from J; bases not matched to a gene: 4. CDR3 size: 14 residues. In DNA, the CDR3 is TGCAGTGCTTACCGGGACAGGGGCTACAATGAGCAGTTCTTC. As protein: CSAYRDRGYNEQFF.

This clonotype was counted between two and nine times. V gene TRBV6-5 combines with J gene TRBJ1-1; D is unresolved. The CDR3 spans 13 residues. Trimming left V 4 bases short and J 4 bases short, with 10 bases between. Germline V gene sequence: CDR1 MNHEY, CDR2 SVGAGI. The CDR3, as DNA: TGTGCCAGCAGTTTGAAGGGCATCACTGAAGCTTTCTTT. It is translated as CASSLKGITEAFF.

This CDR3 is CASSESSGGGRYEQFF. Written as DNA, the CDR3 is TGCGCCAGCAGTGAGTCTAGCGGGGGGGGTAGGTATGAGCAGTTCTTC. This chain links TRBV10-1 with TRBJ2-1, with 11 bases lining up with TRBD2. Germline CDR1 reads WNHNN; CDR2 reads SYGVQD (reference sequence). The J segment lost 8 bases and the V segment lost 0 bases, leaving 6 bases of the junction unmatched. The CDR3 is made up of 16 amino acids.

The chain is built from TRBV19 and TRBJ2-7, with a possible D match to TRBD2 (6 bases). The length of the CDR3 is 14 residues. CDR1 and CDR2 (germline): LNHDA, SQIVND (reference sequence). V was clipped by 5 bases and J by 3 bases, with 14 bases between them. In DNA, the CDR3 is TGTGCCAGTAGTGTCCAGGGTAGCGGCTACGAGCAGTACTTC. Its protein is CASSVQGSGYEQYF.

This clonotype was seen only a few times. This chain links TRBV5-1 with TRBJ1-1; D is possibly TRBD1 (6 bases). The CDR3 length is 15 residues. Trimming took off 5 bases at V and 5 bases at J, with 19 bases between the two ends. Germline-derived CDR1 and CDR2 are SGHRS and YFSETQ. This CDR3 reads CASRRGGGEVTEAFF. For the CDR3, the DNA is TGCGCCAGCAGGCGCGGGGGCGGGGAGGTAACTGAAGCTTTCTTT.

A few counts support this clonotype. The genes are TRBV29-1 and TRBJ1-2; 7 nucleotides agree with TRBD1. This CDR3 spans 14 amino acids. Unmatched junction bases numbered 11, after V lost 6 bases and J lost 4 bases. The germline V gene has CDR1 SQVTM and CDR2 ANQGSEA. The CDR3 here is CSVLRPGQTYGYTF. The CDR3 nucleotides are TGCAGCGTCCTCAGACCGGGACAGACCTATGGCTACACCTTC. Using reference TRBV29-1 and TRBJ1-2 for the parts outside the CDR3, the full variable domain is SAVISQKPSRDICQRGTSLTIQCQVDSQVTMMFWYRQQPGQSLTLIATANQGSEATYESGFVIDKFPISRPNLTFSTLTVSNMSPEDSSIYLCSVLRPGQTYGYTFGSGTRLTVV.

The chain carries TRBV10-3 and TRBJ2-6; D remains unclear. The germline V gene encodes CDR1 ENHRY and CDR2 SYGVKD. V dropped 3 bases and J dropped 1 base, with 7 bases sitting between them. CDR3 length: 15 amino acids. CDR3 coding DNA: TGTGCCATCAGTGACAGAGGTTCTGGGGCCAACGTCCTGACTTTC. Translated, it gives CAISDRGSGANVLTF.

At least ten counts were recorded for this clonotype. The rearrangement joins TRBV12-3 or TRBV12-4 to TRBJ1-3, with unresolved D. This CDR3 is 14 amino acids long. The V end was cut by 5 bases, the J end by 2 bases, with 10 bases between. The CDR3 here is CASSRPGAGNTIYF. In DNA form, the CDR3 reads TGTGCCAGCAGTCGACCGGGAGCTGGAAACACCATATATTTT.

This clonotype was seen a handful of times. J is TRBJ2-5 and V is TRBV20-1, with D tentatively TRBD2 (5 bases). Germline V gene sequence: CDR1 DFQATT, CDR2 SNEGSKA (reference sequence). This CDR3 is 13 amino acids long. Trimming took 7 bases from V and 1 from J, leaving 13 bases between them. The CDR3, as DNA: TGCAGTGGGTCCGCGGACTTCCAAGAGACCCAGTACTTC. It translates to CSGSADFQETQYF.

This clonotype was counted a few times. The CDR3 reads CASSLQGIGNTEAFF. Written as DNA, the CDR3 is TGCGCCAGCAGCCTACAGGGGATTGGGAACACTGAAGCTTTCTTT. The rearrangement links TRBV5-1 to TRBJ1-1, with 7 bases that match TRBD1. The trim removed 4 bases at V and 1 base at J, leaving 7 bases unmatched. The germline gives CDR1 SGHRS, CDR2 YFSETQ. The CDR3 is 15 residues long.

In this sample, this clonotype turned up a few times. This chain connects TRBV2 to TRBJ2-2; 9 positions match TRBD1. Germline CDR1 SNHLY, CDR2 FYNNEI. The CDR3 spans 16 residues. Losses at the gene ends were 4 bases for V and 6 bases for J; bases not matched to a gene: 9. The CDR3 is CASSANGQGFPGELFF. The CDR3, as DNA: TGTGCCAGCAGTGCTAACGGACAGGGGTTTCCCGGGGAGCTGTTTTTT.

The gene calls are TRBV28 and TRBJ1-2; D gene unclear. Germline V gene lookup returns CDR1 MDHEN and CDR2 SYDVKM. The CDR3 is 12 amino acids. V was clipped by 2 bases and J by 3 bases, with 4 bases between them. In DNA, the CDR3 is TGTGCCAGCAGTTTAGCGGACTATGGCTACACCTTC. It translates to CASSLADYGYTF.